The clone carrying this T cell receptor (beta chain) was detected only once. The antigen is unknown. The patients all showed relapse after autologous stem cell transplantation, while their brentuximab vedotin exposure varied. The data stem from a study of PD-1 blockade in classical Hodgkin lymphoma. Study observations and caveats: Healthy donors were reported to have higher baseline TCR diversity than newly diagnosed patients. CD4+ TCR diversity, unlike CD8+, climbed significantly by C4D1.

Sequencing was performed with immunoSEQ multiplex PCR; in TCRdb, only in-frame clones are kept and a portion is missing. The top ten clones hold about 20% of a sample with approximately 99,000 clones, roughly 87% of them seen once. The CDR3 extends over 14 amino acids. Trimming removed 5 bases from V and 8 bases from J, with 18 bases in between. Germline V gene lookup returns CDR1 LNHDA and CDR2 SQIVND (reference sequence). Sequenced material: peripheral blood mononuclear cells (PBMCs), taken before the second cycle of nivolumab. V and J are TRBV19 and TRBJ1-2; D remains unclear. The receptor comes from a human donor with classical Hodgkin lymphoma. The CDR3 sequence is CASSFPGRLGGYTF. CDR3 DNA sequence: TGTGCCAGTAGTTTCCCGGGCAGGTTGGGAGGCTACACCTTC.